This T cell receptor beta chain emerged from a study of blood T cell repertoires in COVID-19. Across the study: The United States, Italy and Spain supplied acute and convalescent COVID-19 samples.

This CDR3 is built from 14 residues. V dropped 6 bases and J dropped 3 bases, with 14 bases sitting between them. Germline CDR1 and CDR2: MNHEY and SVGAGI. In the authors' workflow: Estimates of nucleated cell counts were drawn from the amplification of reference gene primers. The protocol was immunoSEQ multiplex PCR, while the TCRdb copy is restricted to in-frame clones and leaves out a portion. V, J and clone size are those of that table, while D and trimming were read from the DNA. The table includes roughly 150,000 clones, 75% to 85% detected once. Clinical histories supplied by participants themselves formed the basis of cohort assignment. In Cohort 3, a recovered donor had either two negative PCRs, clearance, or symptom resolution.

This TCR derives from a woman aged 55 to 70 who had recovered from COVID-19. The sample taken for sequencing was PBMCs or T cells enriched from blood (not recorded which). The chain has TRBV6-5 and TRBJ1-2; no clear D gene. The CDR3 DNA is TGTGCCAGCAGCCGCCTTGAGGGATACTATGGCTACACCTTC. Its translation is CASSRLEGYYGYTF.